This passage covers 22 T cell receptor beta chains from one sample sequenced in a study of blood T cell repertoires in COVID-19. Repertoires were generated with immunoSEQ multiplex PCR, while TCRdb's copy carries only in-frame clones and drops some. Here the sample spans 170,000 or so clones, about 86% being singletons. Sample: peripheral blood. Receptors originate from a middle-aged man with active or convalescent COVID-19.

This rearrangement joins TRBV4-3 to TRBJ1-1; 8 bases map to TRBD1. This CDR3 has 15 amino acids. Germline V lookup: CDR1 LGHNA, CDR2 YSLEER. V was clipped by 0 bases and J by 0 bases; unmatched bases: 0. CDR3 sequence (DNA): TGCGCCAGCAGCCAAGAGACAGGGGTGAACACTGAAGCTTTCTTT. This gives the protein CASSQETGVNTEAFF.

The chain employs TRBV29-1 and TRBJ2-7; TRBD1 matches at 9 bases. V lost 3 bases to trimming and J lost 5 bases; unmatched junction nucleotides: 5. The CDR3 has 13 residues. CDR1 SQVTM and CDR2 ANQGSEA come from the germline V gene. This CDR3 reads CSVDGTGKNEQYF. In DNA, the CDR3 is TGCAGCGTTGACGGGACAGGGAAGAACGAGCAGTACTTC.

The CDR3 DNA reads as TGTGCCAGCAGCTCCCCTGCCTTCATGGGGGCTGGGGGGAACACTGAAGCTTTCTTT. It translates to CASSSPAFMGAGGNTEAFF. The V and J genes are TRBV5-5 and TRBJ1-1; D is possibly TRBD1 (6 bases). The CDR3 consists of 19 residues. The germline V gene has CDR1 SGHKS and CDR2 YYEKEE (reference sequence). V lost 3 bases and J lost 1, with 25 bases in between.

The rearrangement uses TRBV7-2 and TRBJ2-3; TRBD2 is a possible D gene (7 bases). The V and J ends lost 1 base and 4 bases respectively, with 15 bases between them. CDR1 is SGHTA, CDR2 FQGNSA, per germline. The CDR3 runs 16 residues. CDR3 sequence: CASSLDGGGGSDTQYF. In DNA, the CDR3 is TGTGCCAGCAGCTTAGATGGCGGCGGGGGCTCAGATACGCAGTATTTT.

The CDR3 sequence is CASSSEDNTKTGANVLTF. Written as DNA, the CDR3 is TGTGCCAGCAGTTCCGAAGACAACACGAAAACTGGGGCCAACGTCCTGACTTTC. The chain uses TRBV27 and TRBJ2-6; the D is unclear. CDR1 and CDR2 from the germline V gene are MNHEY and SMNVEV (reference sequence). The V and J ends lost 4 bases and 2 bases respectively, with 18 bases between them. The CDR3 loop spans 18 amino acids.

The V gene is TRBV25-1, the J gene TRBJ1-4; D is unclear. The CDR3 is made up of 13 amino acids. Trimming shortened V by 3 bases and J by 8 bases, and 10 bases separated the two germline ends. Germline CDR1 MGHDK, CDR2 SYGVNS. Here the CDR3 DNA reads TGTGCCAGCAGTGACGGAGGGAGAGAAAAACTGTTTTTT. Protein sequence: CASSDGGREKLFF.

V usage is TRBV24-1 and J usage is TRBJ2-3; 7 nucleotides agree with TRBD1. CDR3 size: 16 residues. Germline V CDR1 and CDR2: KGHDR, SFDVKD. V gave up 4 bases and J gave up 0 bases; unmatched junction bases: 6. The DNA of the CDR3 is TGTGCCACCAGTGACCCCGGACAGGACAGCACAGATACGCAGTATTTT. Amino acid sequence: CATSDPGQDSTDTQYF.

The V and J genes are TRBV2 and TRBJ2-1, with D unresolved. Germline CDR1 SNHLY, CDR2 FYNNEI. Trimming shortened V by 3 bases and J by 13 bases, and 7 bases separated the two germline ends. There are 10 residues in the CDR3. This CDR3 reads CASSEGPQFF. CDR3 DNA: TGTGCCAGCAGTGAGGGCCCACAGTTCTTC.

Details on this clone: The junction differs from germline at one of its ends, possibly a read error. This chain connects TRBV12-3 or TRBV12-4 to TRBJ2-5, with 7 bases that match TRBD1. The CDR3 runs to 12 residues. The CDR3 is CVTGTDQETQYF. CDR3 DNA: TGCGTAACGGGGACAGACCAAGAGACCCAGTACTTC.

V gene TRBV7-2 combines with J gene TRBJ1-2; D possibly corresponds to TRBD1 (6 bases). Germline V gene lookup returns CDR1 SGHTA and CDR2 FQGNSA. The V end lost 6 bases, the J end lost 4 bases, and 9 bases lay between the germline ends. This CDR3 region has 12 residues. The CDR3 DNA follows: TGTGCCAGCAGTTTGGACAGCTATGGCTACACCTTC. Protein sequence: CASSLDSYGYTF.

The chain recombines TRBV15 with TRBJ2-7; TRBD1 matches at 9 bases. This CDR3 has 15 residues. Germline lookup yields CDR1 LNHNV and CDR2 YYDKDF (reference sequence). V gave up 0 bases and J gave up 1 base; unmatched junction bases: 1. The CDR3 reads CATSREGTGSYEQYF. For the CDR3, the DNA is TGTGCCACCAGCAGAGAAGGGACAGGGTCCTACGAGCAGTACTTC.

This clone rates as medium-sized. The genes are TRBV7-8 and TRBJ1-6; D is possibly TRBD1 (5 bases). The CDR3 is made up of 15 amino acids. Germline V gene sequence: CDR1 SGHVS, CDR2 FQNEAQ. Trimming removed 4 bases at V and 7 bases at J, with 14 bases between. The CDR3 region is CASSSVGEGNSPLHF. CDR3 in DNA: TGTGCCAGCAGCTCAGTAGGGGAGGGGAATTCACCCCTCCACTTT.

This clone was counted once. The rearrangement links TRBV3-1 (or the pseudogene TRBV3-2) to TRBJ1-1; TRBD1 agrees at 10 bases. The V gene end was trimmed by 3 bases and the J gene end by 0 bases; junction bases not matched to a gene: 7. The CDR3 has 17 residues. Germline V gene lookup returns CDR1 LGHDT and CDR2 YNNKEL (reference sequence). The CDR3 protein is CASSQPRTGGMNTEAFF. CDR3 bases: TGTGCCAGCAGCCAGCCACGGACAGGGGGGATGAACACTGAAGCTTTCTTT.

This clone was counted a single time. The chain links TRBV11-3 to TRBJ2-2; no definite D call. This CDR3 has 14 amino acids. Per the germline V gene, CDR1 is SGHNT and CDR2 is YENEEA. V gave up 1 base and J gave up 7 bases, with 10 bases separating them. The CDR3, as DNA: TGTGCCAGCAGCTTAGTGGCGGTAATCGGGGAGCTGTTTTTT. Residues: CASSLVAVIGELFF.

This rearrangement joins TRBV7-8 to TRBJ1-5, with a tentative D call TRBD1 (6 bases). This CDR3 contains 13 residues. CDR1 is SGHVS, CDR2 FQNEAQ, per germline. Trimming took off 5 bases at V and 6 bases at J, with 11 bases between the two ends. In nucleotides, the CDR3 is TGTGCCAGCAGCCTTAACAGGGTTCAGCCCCAGCATTTT. This codes for CASSLNRVQPQHF.

This clone was recorded only once. The rearrangement links TRBV2 to TRBJ1-1; D gene uncertain. The CDR3 contains 14 residues. V lost 4 bases and J 0 bases, leaving 9 bases between the germline ends. Germline values: CDR1 SNHLY, CDR2 FYNNEI. The CDR3 DNA reads TGTGCCAGCAGTGTGAGAGGCTTGAACACTGAAGCTTTCTTT. Translation gives CASSVRGLNTEAFF.

The chain employs TRBV28 and TRBJ1-5, with D possibly being TRBD1 (6 bases). The V and J ends lost 6 bases and 4 bases respectively, with 13 bases between them. The germline gives CDR1 MDHEN, CDR2 SYDVKM. This CDR3 has 14 residues. CDR3 amino acids: CASRMTGENQPQHF. The CDR3 DNA reads as TGTGCCAGCAGGATGACAGGAGAAAATCAGCCCCAGCATTTT.

Note on this clone: Other nucleotide sequences in the sample specify the same CDR3. This chain links TRBV2 with TRBJ1-2, with TRBD1 matching over 7 bases. CDR3 length: 13 residues. With V trimmed by 6 bases and J by 2 bases, 3 bases remained unmatched. Looked up from germline, CDR1 is SNHLY and CDR2 is FYNNEI. CDR3 sequence (DNA): TGTGCCAGCAGCGGGACAGCAAACTATGGCTACACCTTC. It specifies CASSGTANYGYTF.

Only one count was recorded for this clone. V is TRBV6-6 and J is TRBJ2-1; 9 nucleotides match TRBD2. CDR1 MNHNY and CDR2 SVGAGI come from the germline V gene (reference sequence). The junction had 9 bases not matched to a gene; V was cut back by 6 bases and J by 6 bases. This CDR3 comprises 15 residues. Here the CDR3 reads CASSLKRGATNEQFF. CDR3 DNA sequence: TGTGCCAGCAGCCTCAAGCGGGGGGCCACCAATGAGCAGTTCTTC.

In DNA form, the CDR3 reads TGTGCCAGCAGCGCCTCCGGGACTAGCGGCTACAATGAGCAGTTCTTC. Translation gives CASSASGTSGYNEQFF. The chain links TRBV9 to TRBJ2-1, with 11 positions matching TRBD2. Germline CDR1 reads SGDLS; CDR2 reads YYNGEE. The CDR3 extends over 16 amino acids. J was trimmed by 3 bases and V by 3 bases; bases with no gene match: 5.

This clone appeared a single time. J is TRBJ2-3 and V is TRBV6-2 or TRBV6-3; 8 positions agree with TRBD2. CDR3 length: 16 residues. CDR1 is MNHEY and CDR2 is SVGEGT in the germline V gene. V lost 5 bases to trimming and J lost 6 bases; unmatched junction nucleotides: 13. The CDR3 region is CASSKPGLVAFDTQYF. The CDR3 bases are TGTGCCAGCAGTAAACCGGGACTAGTGGCCTTTGATACGCAGTATTTT.

The chain links TRBV5-1 to TRBJ1-2, with 9 bases lining up with TRBD1. This CDR3 has 15 amino acids. CDR1 is SGHRS and CDR2 is YFSETQ in the germline V gene. Germline trimming cut 6 bases from V and 2 bases from J; bases unmatched to any gene: 8. The CDR3 DNA reads as TGCGCCAGCACGGAGGACAGGGGATGGAACTATGGCTACACCTTC. This gives the protein CASTEDRGWNYGYTF.